Detailed here is one T cell receptor (beta chain). What it binds is unknown. This table comes from immunoSEQ multiplex PCR, and its TCRdb copy is limited to in-frame clones, with some not included. The sample shows about 160,000 clones, about 88% of them seen only once. V was clipped by 4 bases and J by 7 bases, with 12 bases between them. CDR3 length: 13 residues. Germline values: CDR1 LNHDA, CDR2 SQIVND (reference sequence). This entry belongs to a study of cytomegalovirus exposure and HLA in healthy donors. Whole-study results and caveats: According to the study, approximately 150 TCR beta chains were cytomegalovirus-associated.

This clonotype was sampled from a woman between 18 and 29 years old in good health and CMV-seronegative. The sequenced material came from PBMCs. V usage is TRBV19 and J usage is TRBJ2-3; the D gene is possibly TRBD2 (6 bases). CDR3 sequence: CASSNRDSYTQYF. The DNA of the CDR3 is TGTGCCAGTAGTAACCGGGACTCCTATACGCAGTATTTT.